The entry that follows covers one T cell receptor (beta chain) sequence. Its antigen is unknown. Using immunoSEQ multiplex PCR, the repertoire was profiled, and TCRdb retains in-frame clones only, with some absent. The sample shows 26,000 or so clones, approximately 90% of them seen only once. This entry is derived from a study of OX40 agonist ivuxolimab in advanced cancers. Regarding the study as a whole: There were, on average, more expanded clones in CD8+ T cells than in CD4+.

The sample in question was CD4+ or CD8+ T cells sorted from blood, obtained in a trial of the OX40 agonist ivuxolimab. The source of this sequence is an adult with an advanced solid tumor such as melanoma, head and neck, liver or kidney cancer.

In nucleotides, the CDR3 is TGTGCCAGCAGCTTAGCTGGGGGACAGGGAGGCTACACCTTC. Its protein product is CASSLAGGQGGYTF. This chain connects TRBV7-8 to TRBJ1-2; TRBD1 matches at 9 bases. Germline CDR1 is SGHVS and CDR2 is FQNEAQ. This CDR3 is 14 amino acids long. Unmatched junction bases numbered 4, after V lost 0 bases and J lost 8 bases.